This T cell receptor (beta chain) was sequenced in a study of beta chain features in type 1 diabetes. Whole-study results and caveats: Patients' naive, central memory and regulatory TCRB repertoires appeared more alike than those of healthy donors.

As concerns this clone: Its antigen is undetermined.

The whole isolated RNA underwent reverse transcription, so sequencing captured expressed TCRB transcripts. The assay was immunoSEQ multiplex PCR, and TCRdb's table has in-frame clones only and misses some. The data show fewer than 650,000 clones, roughly a sixth seen once. This CDR3 spans 13 amino acids. Germline CDR1 is GTSNPN and CDR2 is SVGIG (reference sequence). The V gene lost 3 bases and the J gene lost 4 bases, with 10 bases spanning the gap. Sequences were obtained from naive CD4+ T cells from blood. The chain uses TRBV30 and TRBJ1-5; unclear D gene. The TCR was taken from a man aged 18 to 30 in good health. CDR3 in amino acids: CAWSMPGNQPQHF. CDR3 coding DNA: TGTGCCTGGAGCATGCCGGGGAATCAGCCCCAGCATTTT.